The 14 T cell receptor beta chains presented below share a single source sample, sequenced in a study of T cell responses to AZD1222 COVID-19 vaccine. Sequencing used immunoSEQ multiplex PCR; TCRdb keeps in-frame clones, though not all of them. The table lists about 99,000 clones, about 90% of them singletons. The material sequenced was peripheral blood, taken on day 0 of AZD1222 vaccination. These receptors were taken from an adult in good health.

The chain uses TRBV12-3 or TRBV12-4 and TRBJ1-1, with D hard to call. CDR3 length: 13 amino acids. Trimming cost V 8 bases and J 1 base, with 11 bases left between them. As DNA, the CDR3 is TGTGCCAGCCGGGGTCAGGAGAACACTGAAGCTTTCTTT. Translating it yields CASRGQENTEAFF.

The V call is TRBV27, the J call TRBJ2-7; D is possibly TRBD1 (5 bases). The CDR3 totals 16 residues. V lost 5 bases and J 8 bases, leaving 25 bases between the germline ends. Looked up from germline, CDR1 is MNHEY and CDR2 is SMNVEV (reference sequence). In nucleotides, the CDR3 is TGTGCCAGCAGTAGCCCTCAGAATATCAGGGCAGGGAAGCAGTACTTC. Translated: CASSSPQNIRAGKQYF.

The CDR3 bases are TGTGCCAGCAGTTCGACAGGGGGCACGGAGACCCAGTACTTC. Its translation is CASSSTGGTETQYF. The chain carries TRBV28 and TRBJ2-5; the match to TRBD1 covers 10 bases. Germline V gene lookup returns CDR1 MDHEN and CDR2 SYDVKM. CDR3 length: 14 amino acids. The junction had 4 bases not matched to a gene; V was cut back by 4 bases and J by 5 bases.

This chain connects TRBV4-2 to TRBJ2-7; 12 nucleotides agree with TRBD2. In germline, CDR1 is LGHNA, CDR2 YNFKEQ. The CDR3 sequence is 18 residues long. V was clipped by 0 bases and J by 2 bases; unmatched bases: 8. The CDR3 coding sequence is TGTGCCAGCAGCCAAGATCGTGGGACTAGCGGGCGCACCTACGAGCAGTACTTC. Translated, it gives CASSQDRGTSGRTYEQYF.

This clone was seen a handful of times. The chain uses TRBV19 and TRBJ1-5; possibly TRBD1 for D (6 bases). Germline CDR1 reads LNHDA; CDR2 reads SQIVND (reference sequence). The V end lost 5 bases, the J end lost 1 base, and 6 bases lay between the germline ends. The CDR3 spans 13 residues. CDR3 in amino acids: CASSQGSNQPQHF. CDR3 bases: TGTGCCAGTAGTCAGGGGAGCAATCAGCCCCAGCATTTT.

This chain links TRBV6-5 with TRBJ1-1; 9 bases line up with TRBD1. With 7 bases clipped from V and 8 bases from J, the junction kept 8 bases outside the gene matches. CDR1 is MNHEY and CDR2 is SVGAGI in the germline V gene. There are 13 residues in the CDR3. CDR3 sequence reads: CASKNGQGREAFF. In nucleotides, the CDR3 is TGTGCCAGCAAGAACGGACAGGGGCGCGAAGCTTTCTTT.

The V and J genes are TRBV5-4 and TRBJ1-1; a possible D gene is TRBD1 (5 bases). With 6 bases removed from V and 1 base from J, the gap between germline ends came to 13 bases. CDR1 is SGHNT, CDR2 YYREEE, per germline (reference sequence). This CDR3 is 14 amino acids long. The DNA for the CDR3 is TGTGCCAGCAACGCGGACGACAGGAACACTGAAGCTTTCTTT. This sequence encodes CASNADDRNTEAFF. Using reference TRBV5-4 and TRBJ1-1 for the parts outside the CDR3, the full variable domain is ETGVTQSPTHLIKTRGQQVTLRCSSQSGHNTVSWYQQALGQGPQFIFQYYREEENGRGNFPPRFSGLQFPNYSSELNVNALELDDSALYLCASNADDRNTEAFFGQGTRLTVV.

This chain uses TRBV12-3 or TRBV12-4 with TRBJ2-7; D call uncertain. V was pared by 5 bases and J by 3 bases, with 11 bases between. The CDR3 covers 13 residues. The CDR3 here is CASSPIRHYEQYF. In DNA, the CDR3 is TGTGCCAGCAGTCCAATTCGCCACTACGAGCAGTACTTC.

The chain carries TRBV2 and TRBJ2-2; a possible D gene is TRBD2 (5 bases). This CDR3 comprises 16 residues. Germline CDR1 is SNHLY and CDR2 is FYNNEI. The V end was cut by 7 bases, the J end by 3 bases, with 18 bases between. CDR3 sequence: CASIPDSRRYTGELFF. CDR3 nucleotides: TGTGCCAGCATCCCGGACTCTCGCAGGTACACCGGGGAGCTGTTTTTT.

V and J are TRBV13 and TRBJ1-2, with D perhaps TRBD1 (5 bases). Trimming removed 6 bases at V and 8 bases at J, with 22 bases between. The CDR3 length is 15 residues. Germline V gives CDR1 PRHDT, CDR2 FYEKMQ (reference sequence). CDR3 loop: CASRLRRAGHWGYTF. CDR3 DNA: TGTGCCAGCAGATTACGACGAGCGGGGCATTGGGGCTACACCTTC.

With respect to this clone: The sample has other DNA sequences that encode this CDR3 too. The V and J genes are TRBV6-2 or TRBV6-3 and TRBJ2-6; D unclear. Germline CDR1 and CDR2: MNHEY and SVGEGT. CDR3 length: 15 residues. V was shortened by 2 bases and J by 4 bases, with 9 bases between the two germline ends. The CDR3 DNA follows: TGTGCCAGCAGTTACGGGCAGGAGGGGGCCAACGTCCTGACTTTC. It encodes CASSYGQEGANVLTF.

As DNA, the CDR3 is TGTGCCATCAGTGGGGACAGGGATGAAAAACTGTTTTTT. Its protein is CAISGDRDEKLFF. The chain is built from TRBV10-3 and TRBJ1-4; 9 bases fit TRBD1. The CDR3 has 13 residues. The V gene's germline CDR1 is ENHRY and CDR2 SYGVKD. Germline trimming cut 4 bases from V and 6 bases from J; bases unmatched to any gene: 0.

The chain links TRBV10-2 to TRBJ2-5; D is possibly TRBD1 (6 bases). V was trimmed by 6 bases and J by 5 bases, leaving 22 bases between them. CDR1 is WSHSY, CDR2 SAAADI, per germline. This CDR3 contains 16 residues. CDR3 DNA sequence: TGCGCCAGCAGGCCCGGGACACTACTCACAGGGGAGACCCAGTACTTC. This sequence encodes CASRPGTLLTGETQYF.

This clone was observed once. The rearrangement links TRBV15 to TRBJ1-1; D remains unclear. Per the germline V gene, CDR1 is LNHNV and CDR2 is YYDKDF (reference sequence). Trimming took off 0 bases at V and 5 bases at J, with 4 bases between the two ends. The CDR3 spans 12 residues. The CDR3 sequence: CATSRDQTEAFF. CDR3 nucleotide sequence: TGTGCCACCAGCAGAGATCAGACTGAAGCTTTCTTT.